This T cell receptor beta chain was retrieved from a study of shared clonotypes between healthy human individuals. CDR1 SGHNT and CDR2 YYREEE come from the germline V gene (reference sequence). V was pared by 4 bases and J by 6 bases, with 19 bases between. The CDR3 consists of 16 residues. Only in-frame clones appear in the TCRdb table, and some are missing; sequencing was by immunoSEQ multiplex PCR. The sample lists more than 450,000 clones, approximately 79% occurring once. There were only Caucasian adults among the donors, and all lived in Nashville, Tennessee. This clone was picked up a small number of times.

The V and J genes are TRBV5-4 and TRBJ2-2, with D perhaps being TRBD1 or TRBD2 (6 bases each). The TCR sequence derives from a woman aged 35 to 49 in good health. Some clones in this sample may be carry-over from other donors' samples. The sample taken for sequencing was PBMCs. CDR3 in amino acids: CASSPGGQGVSGELFF. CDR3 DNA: TGTGCCAGCAGCCCCGGGGGACAAGGGGTATCCGGGGAGCTGTTTTTT.